Listed here is a single T cell receptor beta chain. This clone has just a few counts. Its antigen is still unknown. One base away there is no much larger clone; base qualities are not given. From each donor, a single peripheral blood sample of around 120 mL on average was drawn into heparinised tubes. Using a panel that included CD45RO, CCR7, CD25, CD127, CD95 and CD27, naive, central memory, regulatory and stem cell-like memory CD4+ T cells were sorted on a BD FACSAria II. Every sorted population had a purity above 95%. PBMCs were isolated immediately by Lymphoprep density gradient centrifugation and stained directly without culture. Samples were stained and sorted in pairs, with one healthy donor and one patient per experiment, so that batch effects were minimized. V is shortened by 10 bases, J by 3 bases, and the region joining them spans 20 bases. Spanning cysteine to phenylalanine, the CDR3 consists of 15 amino acids. Just the 45-base CDR3 DNA is kept, in frame starting at base 1. CDR1 and CDR2, looked up from the germline V gene, are SNHLY and FYNNEI.

The High Capacity cDNA Reverse Transcription Kit was used to reverse transcribe all of the isolated RNA, meaning that expressed TCRB transcripts were what got sequenced. Deep immunoSEQ sequencing was performed on naive, central memory and regulatory T cell samples, with an average of around 3.4 million total reads per sample. Sorted cells were lysed in RLT buffer, and RNA was extracted using DNase-treated RNeasy Micro or Mini kits according to cell number. Each cell subset was processed separately to prevent cross-contamination, with patient and healthy donor samples processed together. The immunoSEQ multiplex PCR was used to amplify TCRB sequences from cDNA, yielding 87-bp fragments that span the CDR3 region. Amplicons were sequenced on the Illumina HiSeq platform. In the original analysis: PCR bias was computationally corrected using synthetic template baselines, reads within Hamming distance 2 were collapsed, and singletons that could not be merged were discarded. By aligning reads against IMGT, V, D and J genes, CDR3 length, and insertions or deletions at six rearrangement sites were assigned. Within each subset, clonotype counts were normalized to the number of sorted cells before true diversity and Gini coefficients were calculated with the tcR R package. The overlap coefficient, calculated on TCRB nucleotide sequences, was used to measure repertoire sharing. As a proxy for the pre-selection repertoire, out-of-frame TCRB sequences from naive cells were analyzed. Drawn from immuneACCESS, this table holds only the in-frame rearrangements with V and J called that TCRdb kept. Clones are partly lost; checked studies trace under half to an unresolved V gene and leave the rest unexplained. Clone size and the V and J calls come from that table; the DNA yielded D and trimming. For this sample the table gives approximately 250,000 clones, of which under 13% were detected only once. The top ten clones comprise around 0.017% of the sample.

The source of the sample is a study of beta chain features in type 1 diabetes (dated by TCRdb to the late 2010s). A note on the overall study: Mean age, gender distribution, total cell number and subset yield were not different between patients and healthy donors. Across all samples, some 110,000,000 sorted cells were examined, and cell number per subset correlated strongly with RNA yield. The study compared TCRB repertoires of sorted circulating CD4+ T cell subsets between recently diagnosed type 1 diabetes patients and matched healthy donors. Regulatory and stem cell-like memory subsets were obtained from only 8 patients and roughly 8 healthy donors, while naive and central memory subsets were obtained from all 30 or so donors. Broad study findings and their caveats: Because small numbers of individuals were included in the HLA sub-analyses, any influence of HLA type on TCRB rearrangement was left unresolved. A moderate but significant shortening of TCRB CDR3 length was observed in type 1 diabetes patients in all four CD4+ subsets. Naive, central memory and regulatory TCRB repertoires appeared to be more similar among patients than among healthy donors. Because cDNA rather than genomic DNA was sequenced, highly expressing activated cells could have been over-represented, although no difference in activation and CD3 levels was found between groups. Shorter templates might have been favored by PCR, but patient and control samples were amplified and corrected together, so both groups would have been affected equally by any skew. Fewer insertions and more nucleotide deletions at VDJ recombination sites were observed in patients with type 1 diabetes, implying thymic rearrangement abnormalities.

This TCR derives from a man aged 30-40 years with type 1 diabetes. The rearranged chain carries TRBV2 and TRBJ2-3, with the D gene not clear enough to name. Sequenced input: naive CD4+ T cells from blood. The intended sense of this specimen's cell subset or site label: true naive CD4+ T cells. The base sequence is TGTGCCACATCCTTTTGGCGGCCCGGGACAGATACGCAGTATTTT. Translated, it reads CATSFWRPGTDTQYF.